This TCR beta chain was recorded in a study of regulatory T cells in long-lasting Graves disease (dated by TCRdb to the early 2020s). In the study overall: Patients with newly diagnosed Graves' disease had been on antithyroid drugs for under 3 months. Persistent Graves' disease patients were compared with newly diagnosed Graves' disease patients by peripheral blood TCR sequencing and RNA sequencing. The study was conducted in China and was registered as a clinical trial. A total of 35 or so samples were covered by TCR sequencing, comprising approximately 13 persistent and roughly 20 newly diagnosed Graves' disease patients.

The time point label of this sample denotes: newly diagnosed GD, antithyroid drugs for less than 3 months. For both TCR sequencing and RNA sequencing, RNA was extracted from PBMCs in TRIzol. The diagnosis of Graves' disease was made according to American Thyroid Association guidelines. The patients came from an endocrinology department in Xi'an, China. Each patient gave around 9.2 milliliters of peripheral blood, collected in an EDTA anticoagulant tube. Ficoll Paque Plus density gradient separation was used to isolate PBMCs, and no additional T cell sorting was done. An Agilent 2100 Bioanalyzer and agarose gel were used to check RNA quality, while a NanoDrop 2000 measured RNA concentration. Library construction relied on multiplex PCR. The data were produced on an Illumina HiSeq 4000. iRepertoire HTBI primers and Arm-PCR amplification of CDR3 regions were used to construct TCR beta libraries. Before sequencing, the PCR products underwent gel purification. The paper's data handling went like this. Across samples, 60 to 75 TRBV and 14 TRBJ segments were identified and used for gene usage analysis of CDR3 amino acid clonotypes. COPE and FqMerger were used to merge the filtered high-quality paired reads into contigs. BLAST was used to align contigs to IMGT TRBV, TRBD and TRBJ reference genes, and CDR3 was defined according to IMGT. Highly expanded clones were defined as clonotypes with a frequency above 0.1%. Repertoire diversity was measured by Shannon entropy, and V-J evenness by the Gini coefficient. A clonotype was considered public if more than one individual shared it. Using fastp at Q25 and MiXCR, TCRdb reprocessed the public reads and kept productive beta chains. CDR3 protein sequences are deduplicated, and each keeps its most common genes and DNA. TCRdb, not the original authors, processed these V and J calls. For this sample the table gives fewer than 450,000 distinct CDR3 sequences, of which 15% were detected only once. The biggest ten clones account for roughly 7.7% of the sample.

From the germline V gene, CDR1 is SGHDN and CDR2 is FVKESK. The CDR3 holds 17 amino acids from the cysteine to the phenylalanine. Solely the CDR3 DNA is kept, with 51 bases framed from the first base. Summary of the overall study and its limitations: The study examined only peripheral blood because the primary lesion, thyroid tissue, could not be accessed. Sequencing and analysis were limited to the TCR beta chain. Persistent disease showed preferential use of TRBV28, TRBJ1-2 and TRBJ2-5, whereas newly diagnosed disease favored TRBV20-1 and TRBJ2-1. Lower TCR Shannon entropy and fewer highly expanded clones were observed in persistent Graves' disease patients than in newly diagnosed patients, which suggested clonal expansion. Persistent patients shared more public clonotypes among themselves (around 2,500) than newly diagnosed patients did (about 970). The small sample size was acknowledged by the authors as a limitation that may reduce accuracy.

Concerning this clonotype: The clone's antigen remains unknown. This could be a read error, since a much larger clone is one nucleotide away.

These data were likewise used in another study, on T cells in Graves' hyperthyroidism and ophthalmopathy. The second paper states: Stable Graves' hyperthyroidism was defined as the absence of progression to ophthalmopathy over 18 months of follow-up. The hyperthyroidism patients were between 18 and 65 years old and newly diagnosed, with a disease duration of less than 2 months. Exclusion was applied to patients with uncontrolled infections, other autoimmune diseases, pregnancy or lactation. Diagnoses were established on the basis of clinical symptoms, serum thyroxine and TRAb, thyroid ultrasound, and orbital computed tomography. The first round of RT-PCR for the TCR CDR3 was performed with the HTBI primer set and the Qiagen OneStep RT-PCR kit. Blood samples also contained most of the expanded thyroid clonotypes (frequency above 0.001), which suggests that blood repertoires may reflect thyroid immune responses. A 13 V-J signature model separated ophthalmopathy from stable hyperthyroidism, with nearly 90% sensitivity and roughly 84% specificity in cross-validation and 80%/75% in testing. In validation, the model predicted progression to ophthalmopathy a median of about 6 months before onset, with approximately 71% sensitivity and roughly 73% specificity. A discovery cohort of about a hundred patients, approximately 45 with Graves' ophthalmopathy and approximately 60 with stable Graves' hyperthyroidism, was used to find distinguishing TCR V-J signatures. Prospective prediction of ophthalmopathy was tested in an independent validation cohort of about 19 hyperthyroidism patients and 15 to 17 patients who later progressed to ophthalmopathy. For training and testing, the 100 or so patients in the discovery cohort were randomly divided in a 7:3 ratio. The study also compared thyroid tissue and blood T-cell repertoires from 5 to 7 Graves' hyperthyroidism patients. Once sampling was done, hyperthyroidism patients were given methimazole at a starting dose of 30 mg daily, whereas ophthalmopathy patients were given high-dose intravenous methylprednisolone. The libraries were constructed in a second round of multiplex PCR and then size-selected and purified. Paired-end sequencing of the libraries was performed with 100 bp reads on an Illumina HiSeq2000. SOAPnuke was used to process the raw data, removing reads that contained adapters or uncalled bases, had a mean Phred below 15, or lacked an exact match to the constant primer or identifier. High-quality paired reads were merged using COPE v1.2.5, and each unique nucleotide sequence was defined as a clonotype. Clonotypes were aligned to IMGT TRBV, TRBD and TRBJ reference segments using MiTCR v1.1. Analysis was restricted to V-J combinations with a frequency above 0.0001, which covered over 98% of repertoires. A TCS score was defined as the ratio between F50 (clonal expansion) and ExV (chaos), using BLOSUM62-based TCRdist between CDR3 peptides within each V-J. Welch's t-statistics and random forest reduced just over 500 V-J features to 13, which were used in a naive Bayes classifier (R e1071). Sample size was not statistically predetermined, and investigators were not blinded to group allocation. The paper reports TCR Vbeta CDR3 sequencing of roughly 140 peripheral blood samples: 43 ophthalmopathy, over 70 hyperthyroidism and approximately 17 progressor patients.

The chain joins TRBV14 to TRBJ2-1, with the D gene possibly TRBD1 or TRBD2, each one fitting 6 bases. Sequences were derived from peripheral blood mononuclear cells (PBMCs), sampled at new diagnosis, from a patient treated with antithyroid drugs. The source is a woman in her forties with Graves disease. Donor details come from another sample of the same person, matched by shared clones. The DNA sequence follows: TGTGCCAGCAGCCAAGATTCGGGGGCAGGGTCCTACAATCAGCAGTTCTTC. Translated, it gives CASSQDSGAGSYNQQFF.